A single sample is the source of the 19 T cell receptor beta chains below, sequenced in a study of Ad26.COV2.S vaccination and SARS-CoV-2 variants (dated by TCRdb to about 2021). The treatment or condition label, read with the paper, signifies: approximately 18 received Ad26.COV2.S at low or high dose, single or two shots; several received placebo; per-sample allocation not given. For vaccine and placebo recipients, repertoires were sequenced using samples collected on day 63 after the first injection. The library was made by the immunoSEQ multiplex PCR assay. TCRdb obtained this table from immuneACCESS and retained in-frame rearrangements with V and J assigned. These tables miss some clones; where compared with another copy, unresolved V genes account for less than half of the shortfall, and the remainder is unexplained. This sample has around 310,000 clones in its table, and 90% of those were observed once. Together, the top ten hold about 5% of the sample.

Material: peripheral blood, obtained in a trial of Ad26.COV2.S vaccine versus placebo. The receptors originated from a person aged 18-60 years who received the Ad26.COV2.S COVID-19 vaccine or a placebo.

This rearrangement joins TRBV2 to TRBJ2-3; D unresolved. The CDR3 covers 15 residues. Trimming pared 5 bases from V and 2 bases from J, leaving 14 bases between. Germline V gene data show CDR1 as SNHLY and CDR2 as FYNNEI. The CDR3 here is CASSPARKYTDTQYF. CDR3 nucleotides: TGTGCCAGCAGTCCTGCCCGTAAGTACACAGATACGCAGTATTTT.

J is TRBJ2-7 and V is TRBV11-3, with 8 bases that match TRBD1. Germline CDR1 and CDR2: SGHNT and YENEEA. The CDR3 totals 19 residues. The V and J ends lost 4 bases and 0 bases, in that order; junction bases with no gene match: 17. The CDR3 loop reads CASSSSGGSSMVSSYEQYV. The CDR3 nucleotides are TGTGCCAGCAGCTCATCAGGGGGCTCGTCGATGGTAAGCTCCTACGAGCAGTACGTC.

The chain employs TRBV18 and TRBJ1-5; TRBD1 agrees at 7 bases. V was pared by 6 bases and J by 7 bases, with 9 bases of the junction left unmatched. Germline V gives CDR1 KGHSH, CDR2 LQKENI. This CDR3 contains 14 residues. In DNA, the CDR3 is TGTGCCAGCTCCCCCGACAGGGCCAACCAGCCCCAGCATTTT. Protein product: CASSPDRANQPQHF. Using reference TRBV18 and TRBJ1-5 for the parts outside the CDR3, the full variable domain is NAGVMQNPRHLVRRRGQEARLRCSPMKGHSHVYWYRQLPEEGLKFMVYLQKENIIDESGMPKERFSAEFPKEGPSILRIQQVVRGDSAAYFCASSPDRANQPQHFGDGTRLSIL.

V gene TRBV7-3 combines with J gene TRBJ2-5; TRBD2 matches 15 bases. The CDR3 totals 16 residues. The germline V gene encodes CDR1 SGHTA and CDR2 FQGTGA. Germline trimming cut 5 bases from V and 5 bases from J; bases unmatched to any gene: 6. The CDR3 DNA is TGTGCCAGCAGCCCCGGACTAGCGGGAGGGCCTGAGACCCAGTACTTC. Translating gives CASSPGLAGGPETQYF.

This rearrangement joins TRBV4-3 to TRBJ2-1, with 7 nucleotides matching TRBD2. This CDR3 is 16 amino acids long. The germline V gene has CDR1 LGHNA and CDR2 YSLEER. V dropped 0 bases and J dropped 0; count of bases not matched to a gene: 2. The CDR3 DNA sequence: TGCGCCAGCAGCCAAGATCCGGGGGGCTCCTACAATGAGCAGTTCTTC. Amino acid sequence: CASSQDPGGSYNEQFF.

This rearrangement joins TRBV18 to TRBJ2-3; TRBD2 aligns across 14 bases. The junction had 7 bases not matched to a gene; V was cut back by 4 bases and J by 4 bases. The CDR3 is made up of 17 amino acids. Per the germline V gene, CDR1 is KGHSH and CDR2 is LQKENI. In DNA, the CDR3 is TGTGCCAGCTCACGCGGACTAGCGGGAGGTGGGTCAGATACGCAGTATTTT. Translation gives CASSRGLAGGGSDTQYF.

The chain is built from TRBV5-1 and TRBJ1-6, with 9 bases that match TRBD1. The CDR3 length is 15 residues. The V gene's germline CDR1 is SGHRS and CDR2 YFSETQ. Germline trimming cut 5 bases from V and 10 bases from J; bases unmatched to any gene: 10. The CDR3 bases are TGCGCCAGCAGATGGGCCGGGACAGGGAACTCACCCCTCCACTTT. Protein product: CASRWAGTGNSPLHF.

This clone was counted a single time. V and J are TRBV27 and TRBJ2-1; D is perhaps TRBD1 or TRBD2 (6 bases each). The CDR3 contains 17 residues. Trimming shortened V by 6 bases and J by 4 bases, and 22 bases separated the two germline ends. CDR1 is MNHEY, CDR2 SMNVEV, per germline (reference sequence). CDR3 bases: TGTGCCAGCAGCCCCTGGAGGAGGGGGACCTTATACAATGAGCAGTTCTTC. It encodes CASSPWRRGTLYNEQFF.

The CDR3 region is CASSAADTQYF. Written as DNA, the CDR3 is TGTGCCAGCAGCGCCGCGGATACGCAGTATTTT. This chain joins TRBV9 and TRBJ2-3; D uncertain. CDR1 is SGDLS, CDR2 YYNGEE, per germline. Trimming left V 3 bases short and J 6 bases short, with 5 bases between. This CDR3 comprises 11 residues.

This chain uses TRBV4-1 with TRBJ1-2; unclear D gene. The V and J ends lost 3 bases and 6 bases respectively, with 32 bases between them. Germline V CDR1 and CDR2: MGHRA, YSYEKL. The CDR3 extends over 20 amino acids. This CDR3 reads CASSHESRASIVLARDGYTF. The DNA for the CDR3 is TGCGCCAGCAGCCACGAGTCTCGGGCCAGTATCGTTTTGGCCCGTGATGGCTACACCTTC.

The rearrangement uses TRBV2 and TRBJ2-1; D possibly corresponds to TRBD1 (5 bases). CDR1 SNHLY and CDR2 FYNNEI come from the germline V gene. V was clipped by 6 bases and J by 0 bases, with 9 bases between them. This CDR3 is 14 amino acids long. DNA for the CDR3: TGTGCCAGCAGGGGGCTAAGCTCCTACAATGAGCAGTTCTTC. Protein sequence: CASRGLSSYNEQFF.

The rearrangement uses TRBV27 and TRBJ1-2, with TRBD1 identical over 7 bases. This CDR3 is 15 amino acids long. The V gene's germline CDR1 is MNHEY and CDR2 SMNVEV (reference sequence). The V segment lost 0 bases and the J segment 5 bases; nucleotides outside the gene matches: 6. In DNA form, the CDR3 reads TGTGCCAGCAGTTTATCAACAGGGGATCGGTATGGCTACACCTTC. As protein: CASSLSTGDRYGYTF.

V is TRBV7-6 and J is TRBJ2-5; 15 positions match TRBD2. The junction had 6 bases not matched to a gene; V was cut back by 3 bases and J by 4 bases. Germline CDR1 and CDR2: SGHVS and FNYEAQ. This CDR3 comprises 17 residues. The CDR3 region has the DNA TGTGCCAGCAGCTTGGGGACTAGCGGGGGGAGGCGAGAGACCCAGTACTTC. As protein: CASSLGTSGGRRETQYF.

The genes are TRBV2 and TRBJ1-2; no clear D gene. CDR3 length: 13 residues. From germline, CDR1 is SNHLY and CDR2 FYNNEI. The ends were cut back, 3 bases at V and 4 bases at J, with 9 bases in the middle. This CDR3 is CASSDLNRYGYTF. CDR3 DNA sequence: TGTGCCAGCAGTGATTTGAACCGCTATGGCTACACCTTC.

The rearrangement uses TRBV19 and TRBJ2-3; D gene unclear. CDR1 is LNHDA, CDR2 SQIVND, per germline (reference sequence). The germline V and J ends were trimmed by 0 bases and 7 bases, with 8 bases remaining between them. The CDR3 length is 13 residues. The CDR3 protein is CASSIDLGNTQYF. The CDR3 DNA reads as TGTGCCAGTAGTATAGATCTGGGGAATACGCAGTATTTT.

The chain uses TRBV6-2 or TRBV6-3 and TRBJ1-2; the D is unclear. The CDR3 has 19 amino acids. The ends were cut back, 2 bases at V and 3 bases at J, with 25 bases in the middle. Germline V gene sequence: CDR1 MNHEY, CDR2 SVGEGT. The DNA for the CDR3 is TGTGCCAGCAGTTACGATTATTTGCGGCTAAAAAGGTTCGACTATGGCTACACCTTC. It codes for CASSYDYLRLKRFDYGYTF.

V is TRBV27 and J is TRBJ1-4, with a possible D match to TRBD1 (5 bases). V lost 6 bases, J lost 5 bases, and 13 bases lay in between. CDR1 and CDR2 (germline): MNHEY, SMNVEV (reference sequence). The CDR3 totals 14 residues. The CDR3 sequence is CASRPGTLNEKLFF. For the CDR3, the DNA is TGTGCCAGCAGACCCGGGACTCTAAATGAAAAACTGTTTTTT.

V usage is TRBV9 and J usage is TRBJ1-1; 10 bases line up with TRBD1. Losses at the gene ends were 4 bases for V and 5 bases for J; bases not matched to a gene: 8. Germline CDR1 is SGDLS and CDR2 is YYNGEE. This CDR3 spans 15 amino acids. This CDR3 is CASSPPTGGETEAFF. In nucleotides, the CDR3 is TGTGCCAGCAGCCCACCGACAGGGGGCGAAACTGAAGCTTTCTTT.

The CDR3 DNA reads as TGTGCCAGTAGTATAGATGTTGGAGGGTCTGAAGCTTTCTTT. Amino acid sequence: CASSIDVGGSEAFF. The chain links TRBV19 to TRBJ1-1; D not resolved. The CDR3 consists of 14 residues. With 0 bases removed from V and 6 bases from J, the gap between germline ends came to 11 bases. Germline CDR1 and CDR2: LNHDA and SQIVND (reference sequence).